Each of the 13 T cell receptor beta chains below was sequenced from the same sample in a study of blood T cell repertoires in COVID-19. The protocol was immunoSEQ multiplex PCR, while the TCRdb copy is restricted to in-frame clones and leaves out a portion. The repertoire holds 200,000 or so clones, with 80% to 90% as singletons. The sample consisted of peripheral blood. The receptors come from a man younger than 40 with COVID-19, enrolled during active disease.

The chain employs TRBV7-9 and TRBJ2-7; 7 bases align to TRBD1. Germline CDR1 and CDR2: SEHNR and FQNEAQ (reference sequence). CDR3 size: 13 residues. V trimming: 8 bases; J trimming: 6 bases; junction bases outside the gene matches: 10. The chain's CDR3 is CASRQGPASEQYF. Written as DNA, the CDR3 is TGTGCCAGCCGACAGGGTCCCGCTAGCGAGCAGTACTTC.

The gene calls are TRBV6-5 and TRBJ2-7; TRBD2 might be the D (6 bases). V was trimmed by 6 bases and J by 0 bases, leaving 12 bases between them. Germline V gene sequence: CDR1 MNHEY, CDR2 SVGAGI. The CDR3 has 14 residues. CDR3 bases: TGTGCCAGCAGGAAGGGAGGTTCCTCCTACGAGCAGTACTTC. Translated, it gives CASRKGGSSYEQYF.

This clone was counted once. V and J are TRBV27 and TRBJ1-5; a weak D match, TRBD1 (5 bases). Germline lookup yields CDR1 MNHEY and CDR2 SMNVEV (reference sequence). This CDR3 has 16 amino acids. V shed 2 bases and J shed 2 bases, with 13 bases lying between them. In DNA, the CDR3 is TGTGCCAGCAGTTTAATCGCGCAGACAGGCAATCAGCCCCAGCATTTT. Its translation: CASSLIAQTGNQPQHF.

The chain employs TRBV5-4 and TRBJ1-2, with 8 bases fitting TRBD1. Germline V gives CDR1 SGHNT, CDR2 YYREEE (reference sequence). V shed 4 bases and J 2 bases; nucleotides not matched to a gene: 1. The CDR3 is 13 residues long. The CDR3 protein is CASSRDRNYGYTF. In DNA form, the CDR3 reads TGTGCCAGCAGCCGGGACAGGAACTATGGCTACACCTTC.

The chain employs TRBV28 and TRBJ2-1, with TRBD2 as a possible D gene (6 bases). The CDR3 is 12 amino acids. From germline, CDR1 is MDHEN and CDR2 SYDVKM. The V end lost 3 bases, the J end lost 7 bases, and 7 bases lay between the germline ends. The CDR3 is CASSLRDNEQFF. CDR3 in DNA: TGTGCCAGCAGTTTGCGGGATAATGAGCAGTTCTTC.

This clone has only one observation. The V and J genes are TRBV29-1 and TRBJ2-1; 11 bases match TRBD2. Germline V lookup: CDR1 SQVTM, CDR2 ANQGSEA. This CDR3 spans 14 amino acids. V dropped 7 bases and J dropped 7; count of bases not matched to a gene: 9. CDR3 residues: CSANSGRARNEQFF. The CDR3, as DNA: TGCAGCGCCAATAGCGGGAGGGCAAGGAATGAGCAGTTCTTC.

The CDR3 DNA follows: TGTGCCAGCAGCGTAGGCGGCAGGGGGACCGTGTATGGCTACACCTTC. Protein: CASSVGGRGTVYGYTF. This sequence joins TRBV9 and TRBJ1-2; 7 nucleotides line up with TRBD1. CDR1 SGDLS and CDR2 YYNGEE come from the germline V gene. V gave up 0 bases and J gave up 5 bases; unmatched junction bases: 10. The CDR3 consists of 16 residues.

The CDR3 DNA reads as TGCGCCAGCAGCCAGACCCCTAGCGGTAATTACGAGCAGTACTTC. It codes for CASSQTPSGNYEQYF. The V call is TRBV4-1, the J call TRBJ2-7, with TRBD2 matching over 7 bases. With 3 bases clipped from V and 4 bases from J, the junction kept 9 bases outside the gene matches. Looked up from germline, CDR1 is MGHRA and CDR2 is YSYEKL. This CDR3 contains 15 residues.

The rearrangement uses TRBV3-1 (or the pseudogene TRBV3-2) and TRBJ1-3, with D tentatively TRBD1 (6 bases). This CDR3 is 17 amino acids long. V was trimmed by 4 bases and J by 1 base, leaving 17 bases between them. From germline, CDR1 is LGHDT and CDR2 YNNKEL (reference sequence). For the CDR3, the DNA is TGTGCCAGCAGCCGTTCTGGACAGATCCTATCTGGAAACACCATATATTTT. This encodes CASSRSGQILSGNTIYF.

The V call is TRBV18, the J call TRBJ2-2; 11 positions agree with TRBD2. V gave up 3 bases and J gave up 6 bases; unmatched junction bases: 6. The CDR3 is 16 amino acids. CDR1 and CDR2 from the germline V gene are KGHSH and LQKENI. CDR3 loop: CASSPTSGRSAGELFF. The CDR3 region has the DNA TGTGCCAGCTCACCTACTAGCGGGAGAAGCGCCGGGGAGCTGTTTTTT.

The rearrangement joins TRBV5-6 to TRBJ1-1; a weak D match, TRBD1 (5 bases). The CDR3 loop spans 15 amino acids. The V gene lost 4 bases and the J gene lost 1 base, with 14 bases spanning the gap. Germline V CDR1 and CDR2: SGHDT, YYEEEE. The CDR3 loop reads CASSTKGAGNTEAFF. Written as DNA, the CDR3 is TGTGCCAGCAGCACAAAAGGGGCCGGGAACACTGAAGCTTTCTTT.

This clone appeared a few times. J is TRBJ1-2 and V is TRBV6-5; no definite D call. V was pared by 5 bases and J by 5 bases, with 15 bases between. The CDR3 totals 14 residues. Germline-derived CDR1 and CDR2 are MNHEY and SVGAGI. Here the CDR3 reads CASSPGPGIYGYTF. CDR3 sequence (DNA): TGTGCCAGCAGTCCAGGCCCGGGGATTTATGGCTACACCTTC.

The chain links TRBV11-1 to TRBJ1-1, with a tentative D call TRBD1 (5 bases). Trimming took 9 bases from V and 4 from J, leaving 15 bases between them. The CDR3 spans 13 residues. CDR1 and CDR2 from the germline V gene are SGHAT and FQDESV (reference sequence). The CDR3 reads CASRSRGGTEAFF. As DNA, the CDR3 is TGTGCCAGTAGGTCCCGGGGGGGCACTGAAGCTTTCTTT.